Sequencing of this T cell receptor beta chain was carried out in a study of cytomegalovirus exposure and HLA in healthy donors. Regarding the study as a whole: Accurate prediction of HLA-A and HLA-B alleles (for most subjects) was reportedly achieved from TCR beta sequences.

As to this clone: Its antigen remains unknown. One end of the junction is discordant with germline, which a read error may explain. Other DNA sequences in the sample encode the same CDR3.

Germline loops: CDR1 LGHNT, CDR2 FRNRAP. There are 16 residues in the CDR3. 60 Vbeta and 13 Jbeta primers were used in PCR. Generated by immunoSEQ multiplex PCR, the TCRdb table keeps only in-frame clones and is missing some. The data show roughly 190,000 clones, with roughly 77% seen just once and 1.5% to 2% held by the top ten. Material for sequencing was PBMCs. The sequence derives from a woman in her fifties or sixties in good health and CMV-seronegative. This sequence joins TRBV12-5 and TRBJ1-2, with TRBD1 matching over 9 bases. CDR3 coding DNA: TGCGCTAGTGGTTTGGGACAGGGTCAACTATCGAGTGGCTACACCTTC. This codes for CASGLGQGQLSSGYTF.